One and the same sample provided the 21 T cell receptor beta chains below, sequenced in a study of T cells after yellow fever vaccination. TCRdb re-called the 5' RACE reads with MiXCR, one entry per CDR3 protein. The table has around 340,000 distinct CDR3 sequences, 8.7% seen once; the top ten hold roughly 18%. The sequencing here drew on PBMCs, taken on the day of the first yellow fever vaccination. The receptors derive from a man between 18 and 29 years old who received the YFV17D yellow fever vaccine.

The table lists this clonotype with a few counts. The chain carries TRBV4-1 and TRBJ2-1, with D tentatively TRBD2 (5 bases). This CDR3 contains 16 residues. CDR1 and CDR2 from the germline V gene are MGHRA and YSYEKL. Trimming cost V 1 base and J 3 bases, with 13 bases left between them. The CDR3: CASSQAAEAIYNEQFF. CDR3 in DNA: TGCGCCAGCAGCCAAGCCGCGGAGGCAATCTACAATGAGCAGTTCTTC.

The sample holds a few counts of this clonotype. The chain couples TRBV4-3 to TRBJ2-7; D perhaps matches TRBD2 (6 bases). Trimming took 0 bases from V and 2 from J, leaving 11 bases between them. The CDR3 extends over 15 amino acids. Germline assignment: CDR1 LGHNA and CDR2 YSLEER. The CDR3 protein is CASSQDGTGPYEQYF. CDR3 bases: TGCGCCAGCAGCCAAGATGGGACTGGCCCCTACGAGCAGTACTTC.

This clonotype was observed many times. This chain links TRBV19 with TRBJ1-1; no clear D gene. V lost 3 bases to trimming and J lost 1 base, with 12 bases between them. The CDR3 consists of 15 residues. CDR1 is LNHDA, CDR2 SQIVND, per germline (reference sequence). The DNA for the CDR3 is TGTGCCAGTAGTATCAGTCCCTACAAGAACACTGAAGCTTTCTTT. Translating gives CASSISPYKNTEAFF.

This clonotype has a handful of counts. This sequence joins TRBV6-1 and TRBJ2-3, with TRBD2 identical over 12 bases. The length of the CDR3 is 16 residues. Germline lookup yields CDR1 MNHNS and CDR2 SASEGT. With V trimmed by 7 bases and J by 5 bases, 10 bases remained unmatched. The CDR3 loop is CASTSSGGAPKDTQYF. CDR3 sequence (DNA): TGTGCCAGCACCTCTAGCGGGGGGGCTCCGAAAGATACGCAGTATTTT.

Many counts were recorded for this clonotype. The CDR3 bases are TGTGCCAGCAGCTTGGGTCTAGCGGGATACGAGCAGTACGTC. This translates into CASSLGLAGYEQYV. The V gene is TRBV28, the J gene TRBJ2-7; 9 positions agree with TRBD2. The CDR3 sequence is 14 residues long. Germline values: CDR1 MDHEN, CDR2 SYDVKM. With V trimmed by 6 bases and J by 4 bases, 7 bases remained unmatched.

The chain recombines TRBV5-4 with TRBJ2-1; no reliable D call. This CDR3 region has 14 residues. Germline-derived CDR1 and CDR2 are SGHNT and YYREEE (reference sequence). The V end was cut by 0 bases, the J end by 8 bases, with 12 bases between. The CDR3 region is CASSLGRSLDEQFF. The CDR3 nucleotides read TGTGCCAGCAGCTTGGGACGTAGCTTGGATGAGCAGTTCTTC.

This clonotype showed up many times. The chain recombines TRBV6-5 with TRBJ1-6, with 9 nucleotides matching TRBD1. Per the germline V gene, CDR1 is MNHEY and CDR2 is SVGAGI. The CDR3 covers 16 residues. The J segment lost 7 bases and the V segment lost 0 bases, leaving 4 bases of the junction unmatched. The CDR3 nucleotides are TGTGCCAGCAGTTACTCGGAGGGGACAGGGAATTCACCCCTCCACTTT. Protein product: CASSYSEGTGNSPLHF.

This clonotype was counted only a few times. The chain uses TRBV7-9 and TRBJ1-6; D is ambiguous. The CDR3 is 15 amino acids. V was trimmed by 1 base and J by 0 bases, leaving 4 bases between them. CDR1 and CDR2 from the germline V gene are SEHNR and FQNEAQ (reference sequence). The CDR3 here is CASSLVSSYNSPLHF. CDR3 DNA: TGTGCCAGCAGCTTAGTCTCCTCCTATAATTCACCCCTCCACTTT.

The chain links TRBV6-2 or TRBV6-3 to TRBJ2-5, with TRBD2 as a possible D gene (5 bases). Germline lookup yields CDR1 MNHEY and CDR2 SVGEGT. The CDR3 contains 10 residues. Trimming left V 11 bases short and J 5 bases short, with 9 bases between. The chain's CDR3 is CAGGSETQYF. CDR3 DNA: TGTGCCGGAGGATCGGAGACCCAGTACTTC.

This clonotype has a handful of counts. The V gene is TRBV12-3 or TRBV12-4, the J gene TRBJ1-5; no firm D call. CDR3 length: 12 amino acids. V lost 1 base, J lost 7 bases, and 5 bases lay in between. CDR3 residues: CASSLGSQPQHF. In nucleotides, the CDR3 is TGTGCCAGCAGTTTAGGAAGCCAGCCCCAGCATTTT.

The V gene is TRBV20-1, the J gene TRBJ1-1; 8 bases match TRBD1. The CDR3 sequence is 13 residues long. Germline CDR1 DFQATT, CDR2 SNEGSKA (reference sequence). The J segment lost 4 bases and the V segment lost 2 bases, leaving 3 bases of the junction unmatched. The CDR3 region has the DNA TGCAGTGCTAGACAGGGGGCGCGCACTGAAGCTTTCTTT. Translated, it gives CSARQGARTEAFF.

This clonotype was seen at least ten times. The V and J genes are TRBV12-3 or TRBV12-4 and TRBJ2-5, with a possible D match to TRBD2 (6 bases). The CDR3 contains 14 residues. V was cut by 5 bases and J by 3 bases, with 13 bases left in between. CDR3 nucleotides: TGTGCCAGCAGTCCCGCCGGGGGAGAAGAGACCCAGTACTTC. This gives the protein CASSPAGGEETQYF.

The rearrangement uses TRBV10-3 and TRBJ1-3; 7 nucleotides line up with TRBD1. The CDR3 runs to 15 residues. Germline V gives CDR1 ENHRY, CDR2 SYGVKD. V dropped 2 bases and J dropped 6; count of bases not matched to a gene: 7. The CDR3 spells CAISETRTGTNTIYF. The CDR3 DNA is TGTGCCATCAGTGAGACAAGGACAGGCACAAACACCATATATTTT.

This clonotype was counted between two and nine times. The chain carries TRBV7-2 and TRBJ2-1, with TRBD1 matching 8 bases. Trimming took 6 bases from V and 3 from J; bases not matched to a gene: 7. The CDR3 contains 15 residues. Germline V lookup: CDR1 SGHTA, CDR2 FQGNSA. In DNA, the CDR3 is TGTGCCAGCAGTATGTCGGGACAGGACTACAATGAGCAGTTCTTC. Protein sequence: CASSMSGQDYNEQFF.

This clonotype was seen a handful of times. J is TRBJ2-7 and V is TRBV6-2 or TRBV6-3, with TRBD1 as a possible D gene (5 bases). Germline assignment: CDR1 MNHEY and CDR2 SVGEGT. Trimming removed 6 bases from V and 4 bases from J, with 13 bases in between. This CDR3 contains 13 residues. The CDR3 protein is CASSDPGPYEQYV. CDR3 nucleotides: TGTGCCAGCAGCGACCCAGGGCCTTACGAGCAGTACGTC.

This clonotype showed up many times. The chain has TRBV5-1 and TRBJ2-1; TRBD2 might be the D (7 bases). Trimming took 0 bases from V and 9 from J, leaving 13 bases between them. Germline V gene data show CDR1 as SGHRS and CDR2 as YFSETQ. CDR3 length: 14 amino acids. CDR3 loop: CASSLVLAGAEQFF. CDR3 bases: TGCGCCAGCAGCTTGGTTTTGGCGGGGGCTGAGCAGTTCTTC.

This chain uses TRBV15 with TRBJ2-2; tentatively, D is TRBD1 or TRBD2 (5 bases each). Germline-derived CDR1 and CDR2 are LNHNV and YYDKDF (reference sequence). V lost 6 bases, J lost 1 base, and 15 bases lay in between. The CDR3 loop spans 16 amino acids. CDR3 DNA: TGTGCCACCAGGGCTAGGGGAGACATGAACACCGGGGAGCTGTTTTTT. As protein: CATRARGDMNTGELFF.

In this sample, this clonotype turned up a few times. This chain links TRBV29-1 with TRBJ2-7; the D is unclear. In germline, CDR1 is SQVTM, CDR2 ANQGSEA. The CDR3 contains 14 residues. The V end was cut by 6 bases, the J end by 1 base, with 16 bases between. In nucleotides, the CDR3 is TGCAGCGTCCCATCCACCGGCATTTCCTACGAGCAGTACTTC. Amino acid sequence: CSVPSTGISYEQYF.

This clonotype was detected many times. The V gene is TRBV4-1, the J gene TRBJ2-7; D remains unclear. Germline lookup yields CDR1 MGHRA and CDR2 YSYEKL. The CDR3 extends over 16 amino acids. Between the trimmed V and J ends, which lost 1 base and 7 bases, there was a span of 20 bases. The CDR3 sequence is CASSQAPTTLEREQYF. The CDR3 DNA is TGCGCCAGCAGCCAAGCCCCGACGACTCTCGAAAGGGAGCAGTACTTC.

The CDR3 here is CASNGQKMNTGELFF. The CDR3 region has the DNA TGTGCCAGCAACGGACAGAAGATGAACACCGGGGAGCTGTTTTTT. The chain recombines TRBV11-1 with TRBJ2-2; D might be TRBD1 (6 bases). The CDR3 covers 15 residues. The germline V gene has CDR1 SGHAT and CDR2 FQDESV (reference sequence). Trimming pared 7 bases from V and 1 base from J, leaving 13 bases between.

This sequence joins TRBV24-1 and TRBJ2-1; 12 nucleotides agree with TRBD2. The CDR3 spans 16 residues. The germline CDR1 and CDR2 sequences are KGHDR and SFDVKD. V shed 2 bases and J 10 bases; nucleotides not matched to a gene: 8. The CDR3 is CATSDSRLGLAGEQFF. The CDR3 DNA reads TGTGCCACCAGTGATTCGCGTCTCGGACTAGCGGGAGAGCAGTTCTTC.